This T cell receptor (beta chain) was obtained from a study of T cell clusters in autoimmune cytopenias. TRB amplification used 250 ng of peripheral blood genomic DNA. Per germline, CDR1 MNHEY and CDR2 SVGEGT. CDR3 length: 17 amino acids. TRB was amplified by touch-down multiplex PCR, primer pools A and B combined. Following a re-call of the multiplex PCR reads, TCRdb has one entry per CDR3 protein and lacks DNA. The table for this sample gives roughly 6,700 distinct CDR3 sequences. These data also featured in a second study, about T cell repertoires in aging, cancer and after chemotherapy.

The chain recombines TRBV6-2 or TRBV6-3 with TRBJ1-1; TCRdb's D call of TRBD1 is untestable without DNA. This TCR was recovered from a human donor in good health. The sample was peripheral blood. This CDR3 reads CASSYSERPPVNTEAFF.